The 19 T cell receptor beta chains presented below share a single source sample, sequenced in a study of T-cell reconstitution after alpha-beta-depleted transplantation in children. For TCRbeta, the library was prepared with unique molecular identifiers. One entry per CDR3 protein results from TCRdb running MiXCR on the PCR reads. The sample holds around 600,000 distinct CDR3 sequences, about 10% seen once. The sample here was PBMCs from the stem cell graft donor, taken from the stem cell graft. These receptors were taken from a human donor who donated a stem cell graft to a child with acute myeloid leukemia.

This clonotype was seen more than once but under ten times. As DNA, the CDR3 is TGTGCCAGCAGGGATGGACAGGGGACGGTTGAAAAACTGTTTTTT. Residues: CASRDGQGTVEKLFF. The chain couples TRBV6-1 to TRBJ1-4; 9 bases are a match to TRBD1. V gave up 6 bases and J gave up 7 bases; unmatched junction bases: 9. Per germline, CDR1 MNHNS and CDR2 SASEGT. The CDR3 covers 15 residues.

This clonotype was seen more than once but under ten times. J is TRBJ2-7 and V is TRBV5-1, with a possible D match to TRBD2 (6 bases). Per germline, CDR1 SGHRS and CDR2 YFSETQ. This CDR3 is built from 15 residues. V was shortened by 0 bases and J by 0 bases, with 10 bases between the two germline ends. The CDR3 here is CASSLVASASYEQYF. CDR3 nucleotide sequence: TGCGCCAGCAGCTTGGTCGCTAGCGCCTCCTACGAGCAGTACTTC.

This clonotype appeared a few times. The chain recombines TRBV21-1 with TRBJ1-2. TRBV21-1 is described as a pseudogene. The CDR3 spans 15 residues. The CDR3 sequence is CASSKRRNGSCGYTF. Written as DNA, the CDR3 is TGTGCCAGCAGCAAAAGAAGGAACGGATCATGTGGCTACACCTTC.

This clonotype was seen a handful of times. V is TRBV15 and J is TRBJ2-5, with 7 bases that match TRBD2. Looked up from germline, CDR1 is LNHNV and CDR2 is YYDKDF (reference sequence). After removal of 0 bases from V and 0 bases from J, the junction contained 7 bases not matched to a gene. The length of the CDR3 is 17 residues. The CDR3: CATSRESLAEHQETQYF. The CDR3 region has the DNA TGTGCCACCAGCAGAGAATCGCTAGCGGAGCACCAAGAGACCCAGTACTTC.

The table lists this clonotype with many counts. The rearrangement links TRBV20-1 to TRBJ2-4; a possible D gene is TRBD1 (5 bases). Germline V gene data show CDR1 as DFQATT and CDR2 as SNEGSKA (reference sequence). Trimming pared 0 bases from V and 3 bases from J, leaving 15 bases between. This CDR3 is built from 16 residues. CDR3 DNA sequence: TGCAGTGCTAGAGATAGTCAGGGCCCCATCAAAAACATTCAGTACTTC. It yields the protein CSARDSQGPIKNIQYF.

This clonotype was seen a handful of times. This rearrangement joins TRBV7-9 to TRBJ2-7, with TRBD1 matching 8 bases. In germline, CDR1 is SEHNR, CDR2 FQNEAQ (reference sequence). This CDR3 has 15 amino acids. Unmatched junction bases numbered 8, after V lost 1 base and J lost 6 bases. The CDR3 region has the DNA TGTGCCAGCAGCTTAGGGACAGGGTGGTCCAGCGAGCAGTACTTC. Its translation is CASSLGTGWSSEQYF.

This clonotype was detected a few times. J is TRBJ2-5 and V is TRBV2; maybe TRBD2 (6 bases). From germline, CDR1 is SNHLY and CDR2 FYNNEI. The CDR3 is 14 amino acids. Trimming cost V 1 base and J 4 bases, with 10 bases left between them. The CDR3 nucleotides are TGTGCCAGCAGTGAAGGGTGGAGGGTAGAGACCCAGTACTTC. Amino acid sequence: CASSEGWRVETQYF.

In this sample, this clonotype turned up once. This chain uses TRBV20-1 with TRBJ1-1; the match to TRBD1 covers 10 bases. Trimming removed 1 base from V and 2 bases from J; junction bases left unmatched: 13. This CDR3 comprises 18 residues. Germline CDR1 is DFQATT and CDR2 is SNEGSKA (reference sequence). The CDR3 loop reads CSARGRGGQGQVNTEAFF. The CDR3 DNA reads TGCAGTGCTAGAGGTCGAGGGGGACAGGGGCAAGTTAACACTGAAGCTTTCTTT.

The chain carries TRBV24-1 and TRBJ2-1, with D perhaps matching TRBD2 (6 bases). CDR1 is KGHDR, CDR2 SFDVKD, per germline. Trimming left V 9 bases short and J 9 bases short, with 20 bases between. The CDR3 is made up of 14 amino acids. The DNA for the CDR3 is TGTGCCACCTCACGGTCTGGGGGGAAGGGTGAGCAGTTCTTC. Protein product: CATSRSGGKGEQFF.

This clonotype came up many times. The chain is built from TRBV7-3 and TRBJ2-1; D unresolved. Germline V gene sequence: CDR1 SGHTA, CDR2 FQGTGA. This CDR3 is built from 12 residues. The V gene lost 2 bases and the J gene lost 9 bases, with 8 bases spanning the gap. The DNA of the CDR3 is TGTGCCAGCAGCTTAGGGGTGAGTGAGCAGTTCTTC. Protein sequence: CASSLGVSEQFF.

The chain recombines TRBV6-1 with TRBJ1-5, with 7 bases fitting TRBD1. The CDR3 extends over 16 amino acids. Trimming at V came to 5 bases and at J to 2 bases, leaving 9 bases not matched to a gene. The germline CDR1 and CDR2 sequences are MNHNS and SASEGT. CDR3 sequence (DNA): TGTGCCAGCAGTCGAGGCCGAGGACAGGGCAATCAGCCCCAGCATTTT. As protein: CASSRGRGQGNQPQHF.

The gene calls are TRBV29-1 and TRBJ2-2; 9 nucleotides align to TRBD2. The V and J ends lost 5 bases and 5 bases, in that order; junction bases with no gene match: 9. CDR1 is SQVTM, CDR2 ANQGSEA, per germline. The CDR3 totals 15 residues. The CDR3 nucleotides read TGCAGCGTTCGGCTAGCGGGATCCTCGACCGGGGAGCTGTTTTTT. Its protein is CSVRLAGSSTGELFF.

V and J are TRBV5-1 and TRBJ2-2, with D perhaps TRBD1 (7 bases). This CDR3 spans 16 amino acids. V gave up 2 bases and J gave up 4 bases, with 15 bases separating them. Germline CDR1 is SGHRS and CDR2 is YFSETQ. As DNA, the CDR3 is TGCGCCAGCAGCTTCCCAGGGGGAGGAAGCACCGGGGAGCTGTTTTTT. Its protein is CASSFPGGGSTGELFF.

V is TRBV25-1 and J is TRBJ2-6, with D possibly TRBD2 on 6 matching bases. Germline-derived CDR1 and CDR2 are MGHDK and SYGVNS. The CDR3 covers 17 residues. Trimming pared 0 bases from V and 0 bases from J, leaving 9 bases between. The DNA of the CDR3 is TGTGCCAGCAGTGAATACGGGGGTCGCTCTGGGGCCAACGTCCTGACTTTC. Translated, it gives CASSEYGGRSGANVLTF.

This clonotype was recorded a few times. The chain links TRBV29-1 to TRBJ1-1; 9 bases map to TRBD1. The CDR3 runs to 15 residues. The J segment lost 7 bases and the V segment lost 6 bases, leaving 15 bases of the junction unmatched. Germline V CDR1 and CDR2: SQVTM, ANQGSEA. The CDR3 DNA follows: TGCAGCGTCGACTACTTTCCGGGACAGGGTGATGAAGCTTTCTTT. Translation: CSVDYFPGQGDEAFF.

This clonotype occurred many times. The chain carries TRBV9 and TRBJ2-7, with 10 bases lining up with TRBD2. The CDR3 loop spans 16 amino acids. Trimming at V came to 0 bases and at J to 2 bases, leaving 5 bases not matched to a gene. The germline V gene has CDR1 SGDLS and CDR2 YYNGEE. CDR3 region: CASSVAVLAGPYEQYF. DNA of the CDR3: TGTGCCAGCAGCGTAGCTGTACTAGCGGGACCCTACGAGCAGTACTTC.

The rearrangement uses TRBV28 and TRBJ2-4; 11 nucleotides agree with TRBD1. V gave up 5 bases and J gave up 0 bases; unmatched junction bases: 3. Germline V lookup: CDR1 MDHEN, CDR2 SYDVKM. This CDR3 is 16 amino acids long. In nucleotides, the CDR3 is TGTGCCAGCAGTAGGGGACAGGGGGGAGCCAAAAACATTCAGTACTTC. Protein: CASSRGQGGAKNIQYF.

The chain joins TRBV7-2 to TRBJ1-5, with 7 bases matching TRBD1. Germline-derived CDR1 and CDR2 are SGHTA and FQGNSA. Trimming cost V 5 bases and J 0 bases; bases outside gene matches: 7. CDR3 length equals 16 residues. The CDR3 DNA reads TGTGCCAGCAGCCCAACCGGGACAGTTAGCAATCAGCCCCAGCATTTT. Translated: CASSPTGTVSNQPQHF.

This clonotype was detected only a few times. This chain uses TRBV29-1 with TRBJ2-7, with no clear D. Per the germline V gene, CDR1 is SQVTM and CDR2 is ANQGSEA. This CDR3 contains 13 residues. Between the trimmed V and J ends, which lost 3 bases and 4 bases, there was a span of 13 bases. The CDR3 spells CSVELGSRYEQYF. In nucleotides, the CDR3 is TGCAGCGTTGAGCTCGGGTCCCGATACGAGCAGTACTTC.